This passage covers 22 T cell receptor beta chains from one sample sequenced in a study of cytomegalovirus exposure and HLA in healthy donors (dated 2017 in TCRdb). Library generation was performed with the immunoSEQ multiplex PCR assay. For the multiplex PCR, a mixture combining 60 forward primers for TCR Vbeta segments and 13 reverse primers for TCR Jbeta segments was used. In its TCRdb copy, this immuneACCESS table keeps in-frame sequences only and misses some clones. Where compared with another copy, unresolved V genes explain less than half of these, and the others have no known cause. The sample table shows about 200,000 clones, and about 85% are seen once. Approximately 0.4% of the sample comes from the top ten. Sequencing used PBMCs. Receptors were obtained from a male donor in good health and CMV-seropositive.

Comment on this clone: In the same sample, other DNA sequences code for this CDR3. The genes are TRBV28 and TRBJ1-2; 11 nucleotides align to TRBD1. Losses at the gene ends were 5 bases for V and 5 bases for J; bases not matched to a gene: 4. The CDR3 spans 14 residues. Germline-derived CDR1 and CDR2 are MDHEN and SYDVKM. The CDR3 DNA reads as TGTGCCAGCAGTCGCCGGGACAGGGGGTATGGCTACACCTTC. Its protein product is CASSRRDRGYGYTF.

The rearrangement joins TRBV19 to TRBJ1-1; TRBD1 might be the D (5 bases). Between the trimmed V and J ends, which lost 2 bases and 0 bases, there was a span of 7 bases. CDR3 length equals 14 residues. The germline gives CDR1 LNHDA, CDR2 SQIVND (reference sequence). CDR3 sequence: CASSITRVNTEAFF. The CDR3 DNA sequence: TGTGCCAGTAGTATAACCAGGGTGAACACTGAAGCTTTCTTT.

V usage is TRBV2 and J usage is TRBJ2-7; 9 nucleotides line up with TRBD1. This CDR3 has 13 residues. Germline V CDR1 and CDR2: SNHLY, FYNNEI. Trimming at V came to 7 bases and at J to 3 bases, leaving 4 bases not matched to a gene. CDR3 region: CASKTGGYYEQYF. CDR3 nucleotide sequence: TGTGCCAGCAAGACAGGGGGTTACTACGAGCAGTACTTC.

The chain carries TRBV7-2 and TRBJ1-1; D possibly corresponds to TRBD1 (6 bases). The CDR3 covers 14 residues. Germline assignment: CDR1 SGHTA and CDR2 FQGNSA. V was cut by 2 bases and J by 4 bases, with 11 bases left in between. This CDR3 is CASSLRQAITEAFF. CDR3 nucleotide sequence: TGTGCCAGCAGCTTACGACAGGCGATCACTGAAGCTTTCTTT.

This sequence joins TRBV15 and TRBJ1-2, with 7 bases identical to TRBD1. The CDR3 runs to 16 residues. V trimming: 1 base; J trimming: 3 bases; junction bases outside the gene matches: 8. The germline gives CDR1 LNHNV, CDR2 YYDKDF (reference sequence). The DNA of the CDR3 is TGTGCCACCAGCAGAGCCTGGGCCAGGGGGGACTATGGCTACACCTTC. As protein: CATSRAWARGDYGYTF.

The V and J genes are TRBV7-9 and TRBJ1-2; D is undetermined. CDR3 length equals 10 residues. Germline V gene sequence: CDR1 SEHNR, CDR2 FQNEAQ (reference sequence). The V and J ends lost 1 base and 13 bases respectively, with 7 bases between them. The CDR3 is CASSLDRVTF. DNA of the CDR3: TGTGCCAGCAGCTTAGACAGAGTCACCTTC.

The genes are TRBV29-1 and TRBJ1-2; maybe TRBD1 (5 bases). The CDR3 runs 13 residues. The germline V and J ends were trimmed by 4 bases and 6 bases, with 15 bases remaining between them. From germline, CDR1 is SQVTM and CDR2 ANQGSEA. In DNA, the CDR3 is TGCAGCGTTGGAACGGCCCAGGGTGATGGCTACACCTTC. Protein: CSVGTAQGDGYTF.

The CDR3 DNA reads as TGCGCCAGCAGCTTGGGCGGTGGCGGGCCCCAAGAGACCCAGTACTTC. As protein: CASSLGGGGPQETQYF. This chain joins TRBV5-1 and TRBJ2-5; D may be TRBD2 (5 bases). CDR1 SGHRS and CDR2 YFSETQ come from the germline V gene. The CDR3 consists of 16 residues. V lost 0 bases, J lost 1 base, and 13 bases lay in between.

CDR3 DNA: TGTGCCAGCAGCTTAACCGGGAGGTTCTCCTACGAGCAGTACTTC. It encodes CASSLTGRFSYEQYF. This chain uses TRBV7-8 with TRBJ2-7; TRBD2 agrees at 7 bases. Germline V gene lookup returns CDR1 SGHVS and CDR2 FQNEAQ. After removal of 2 bases from V and 0 bases from J, the junction contained 4 bases not matched to a gene. The CDR3 loop spans 15 amino acids. The variable domain in full, with the rest retrieved from reference TRBV7-8 and TRBJ2-7, is GAGVSQSPRYKVAKRGQDVALRCDPISGHVSLFWYQQALGQGPEFLTYFQNEAQLDKSGLPSDRFFAERPEGSVSTLKIQRTQQEDSAVYLCASSLTGRFSYEQYFGPGTRLTVT.

Only a few counts were recorded for this clone. This chain links TRBV9 with TRBJ2-5; 7 bases align to TRBD1. The germline CDR1 and CDR2 sequences are SGDLS and YYNGEE. V lost 0 bases and J lost 2; bases outside the gene matches: 4. This CDR3 has 15 amino acids. The CDR3 sequence: CASSVVGGSQETQYF. The CDR3 DNA follows: TGTGCCAGCAGCGTAGTAGGGGGCTCTCAAGAGACCCAGTACTTC.

This clone was seen only once. The CDR3 reads CASRRAGAYEQYF. CDR3 DNA sequence: TGTGCCAGTAGGCGGGCAGGGGCCTACGAGCAGTACTTC. The chain is built from TRBV19 and TRBJ2-7, with D possibly TRBD1 on 6 matching bases. Germline V gene lookup returns CDR1 LNHDA and CDR2 SQIVND (reference sequence). V was pared by 6 bases and J by 2 bases, with 11 bases between. The CDR3 is 13 amino acids. Looking up the rest from reference TRBV19 and TRBJ2-7 gives the full variable domain: DGGITQSPKYLFRKEGQNVTLSCEQNLNHDAMYWYRQDPGQGLRLIYYSQIVNDFQKGDIAEGYSVSREKKESFPLTVTSAQKNPTAFYLCASRRAGAYEQYFGPGTRLTVT.

This chain joins TRBV9 and TRBJ2-7; D unclear. The CDR3 is 14 residues long. The V gene lost 2 bases and the J gene lost 1 base, with 10 bases spanning the gap. The germline CDR1 and CDR2 sequences are SGDLS and YYNGEE. The CDR3 DNA reads TGTGCCAGCAGCGTTACCGGGTCATCCTACGAGCAGTACTTC. As protein: CASSVTGSSYEQYF.

The chain uses TRBV7-2 and TRBJ2-3; 7 bases are a match to TRBD2. The CDR3 length is 16 residues. Germline values: CDR1 SGHTA, CDR2 FQGNSA. With V trimmed by 5 bases and J by 2 bases, 10 bases remained unmatched. CDR3 DNA: TGTGCCAGCAGCCTCCGGTCTAGCGGAAACACAGATACGCAGTATTTT. This sequence encodes CASSLRSSGNTDTQYF. Filled out from reference TRBV7-2 and TRBJ2-3, the complete variable domain reads GAGVSQSPSNKVTEKGKDVELRCDPISGHTALYWYRQSLGQGLEFLIYFQGNSAPDKSGLPSDRFSAERTGGSVSTLTIQRTQQEDSAVYLCASSLRSSGNTDTQYFGPGTRLTVL.

This chain uses TRBV6-5 with TRBJ2-3; D possibly corresponds to TRBD2 (6 bases). CDR1 is MNHEY, CDR2 SVGAGI, per germline. The CDR3 is 13 amino acids. Trimming took 1 base from V and 8 from J, leaving 10 bases between them. The CDR3 here is CASSYLGGGTQYF. The CDR3 nucleotides read TGTGCCAGCAGTTACTTGGGAGGCGGTACGCAGTATTTT.

V is TRBV2 and J is TRBJ1-1; D gene ambiguous. Per the germline V gene, CDR1 is SNHLY and CDR2 is FYNNEI. Trimming pared 8 bases from V and 7 bases from J, leaving 14 bases between. The CDR3 is 12 amino acids. CDR3 nucleotides: TGTGCCAGCGAGAACCCCACCCGTGAAGCTTTCTTT. Its translation is CASENPTREAFF.

V usage is TRBV27 and J usage is TRBJ1-2, with D maybe TRBD1 (5 bases). CDR1 and CDR2 from the germline V gene are MNHEY and SMNVEV (reference sequence). Trimming stripped 5 bases from V and 7 bases from J, with 14 bases between. There are 13 residues in the CDR3. The CDR3 bases are TGTGCCAGCAGTAGAGACACAGGTGGTGGCTACACCTTC. It yields the protein CASSRDTGGGYTF.

This sequence joins TRBV7-2 and TRBJ2-7; the D is unclear. From germline, CDR1 is SGHTA and CDR2 FQGNSA. The CDR3 covers 12 residues. The V and J ends lost 4 bases and 4 bases respectively, with 8 bases between them. The CDR3 DNA sequence: TGTGCCAGCAGCTCCTCCTTGTACGAGCAGTACTTC. It translates to CASSSSLYEQYF.

Ten or more counts support this clone. The rearrangement joins TRBV19 to TRBJ1-4; D ambiguous. The CDR3 sequence is 15 residues long. V gave up 2 bases and J gave up 1 base, with 8 bases separating them. Germline V gives CDR1 LNHDA, CDR2 SQIVND (reference sequence). Here the CDR3 reads CASSIPAETNEKLFF. The DNA for the CDR3 is TGTGCCAGTAGTATACCGGCGGAAACTAATGAAAAACTGTTTTTT.

As to this clone: At one end, the junction sequence differs from germline, possibly due to a read error. The CDR3 coding sequence is TGCGCCAGCAGTCGTGGGACAGGAAATATGTTCTTC. Its translation is CASSRGTGNMFF. The V and J genes are TRBV23-1 and TRBJ1-2, with 8 bases that match TRBD1. TRBV23-1 is an ORF, with its function uncertain. The CDR3 loop spans 12 amino acids.

This clone was counted only a few times. The chain uses TRBV11-1 and TRBJ2-3; D might be TRBD2 (6 bases). CDR3 size: 15 residues. Germline CDR1 is SGHAT and CDR2 is FQDESV (reference sequence). Trimming pared 3 bases from V and 3 bases from J, leaving 13 bases between. CDR3 region: CASSFSGAFTDTQYF. In DNA, the CDR3 is TGTGCCAGCAGCTTTAGCGGAGCTTTTACAGATACGCAGTATTTT.

The chain carries TRBV28 and TRBJ2-7, with TRBD2 matching 7 bases. CDR1 is MDHEN, CDR2 SYDVKM, per germline. Losses at the gene ends were 5 bases for V and 0 bases for J; bases not matched to a gene: 10. There are 16 residues in the CDR3. As DNA, the CDR3 is TGTGCCAGCAGTCCTACCGGGACGGGGGGCTCCTACGAGCAGTACTTC. It encodes CASSPTGTGGSYEQYF.

Only a few counts were recorded for this clone. The chain couples TRBV2 to TRBJ1-2; no reliable D call. Germline V gene data show CDR1 as SNHLY and CDR2 as FYNNEI. Trimming stripped 1 base from V and 4 bases from J, with 7 bases between. The CDR3 totals 13 residues. The CDR3 bases are TGTGCCAGCAGTGAAGGCAACTCCTATGGCTACACCTTC. Protein sequence: CASSEGNSYGYTF.